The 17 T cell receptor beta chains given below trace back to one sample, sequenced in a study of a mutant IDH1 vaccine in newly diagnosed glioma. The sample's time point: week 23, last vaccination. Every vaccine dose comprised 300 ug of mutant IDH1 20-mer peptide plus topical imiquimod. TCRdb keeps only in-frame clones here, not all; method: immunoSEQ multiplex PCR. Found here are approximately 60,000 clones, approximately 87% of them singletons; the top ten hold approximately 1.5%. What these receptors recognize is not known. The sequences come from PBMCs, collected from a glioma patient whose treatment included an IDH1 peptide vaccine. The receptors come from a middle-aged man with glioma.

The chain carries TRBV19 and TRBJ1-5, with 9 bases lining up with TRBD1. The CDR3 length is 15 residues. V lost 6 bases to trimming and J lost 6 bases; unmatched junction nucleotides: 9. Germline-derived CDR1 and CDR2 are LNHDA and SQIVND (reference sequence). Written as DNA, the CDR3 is TGTGCCAGTAGGGGGGGACAGGGTCGGGGTCAGCCCCAGCATTTT. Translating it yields CASRGGQGRGQPQHF.

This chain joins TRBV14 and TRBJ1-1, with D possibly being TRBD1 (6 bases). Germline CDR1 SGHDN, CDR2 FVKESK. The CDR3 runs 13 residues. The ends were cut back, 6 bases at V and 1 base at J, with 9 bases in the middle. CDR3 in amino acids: CASRATGNTEAFF. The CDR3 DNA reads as TGTGCCAGCAGGGCGACAGGGAACACTGAAGCTTTCTTT.

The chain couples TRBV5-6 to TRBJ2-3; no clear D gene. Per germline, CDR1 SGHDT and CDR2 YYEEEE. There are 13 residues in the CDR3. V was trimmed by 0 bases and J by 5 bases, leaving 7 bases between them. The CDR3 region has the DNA TGTGCCAGCAGCTTGGAAAGGGAAGATACGCAGTATTTT. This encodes CASSLEREDTQYF.

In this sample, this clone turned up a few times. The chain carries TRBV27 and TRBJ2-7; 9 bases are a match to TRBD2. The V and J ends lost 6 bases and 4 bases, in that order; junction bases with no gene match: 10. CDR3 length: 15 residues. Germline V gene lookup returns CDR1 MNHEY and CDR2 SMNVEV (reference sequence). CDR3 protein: CASSKTGTSRYEQYF. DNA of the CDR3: TGTGCCAGCAGCAAAACCGGGACTAGCAGATACGAGCAGTACTTC.

CDR3 bases: TGTGCCAGCAGCTTGTCGGGAGGGCCGCGGGAGCAGTACTTC. It translates to CASSLSGGPREQYF. This chain links TRBV7-2 with TRBJ2-7; 8 nucleotides agree with TRBD2. This CDR3 comprises 14 residues. Germline CDR1 reads SGHTA; CDR2 reads FQGNSA. V was pared by 3 bases and J by 7 bases, with 8 bases of the junction left unmatched. The entire variable domain, with the rest obtained from reference TRBV7-2 and TRBJ2-7, is as follows: GAGVSQSPSNKVTEKGKDVELRCDPISGHTALYWYRQSLGQGLEFLIYFQGNSAPDKSGLPSDRFSAERTGGSVSTLTIQRTQQEDSAVYLCASSLSGGPREQYFGPGTRLTVT.

The CDR3 region has the DNA TGTGCCAGTAGTATAGGGGGGGGGTCCAGCCCCCAGCATTTT. Its protein product is CASSIGGGSSPQHF. This chain links TRBV19 with TRBJ1-5; D perhaps matches TRBD1 (5 bases). Germline V gives CDR1 LNHDA, CDR2 SQIVND (reference sequence). V was shortened by 1 base and J by 10 bases, with 14 bases between the two germline ends. There are 14 residues in the CDR3.

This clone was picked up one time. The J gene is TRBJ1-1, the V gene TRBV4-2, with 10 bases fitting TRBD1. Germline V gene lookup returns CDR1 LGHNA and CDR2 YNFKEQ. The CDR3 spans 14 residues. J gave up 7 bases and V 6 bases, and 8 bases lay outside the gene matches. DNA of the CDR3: TGTGCCAGCAGGGGACAGGGGAGCTCGAGTGAAGCTTTCTTT. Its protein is CASRGQGSSSEAFF.

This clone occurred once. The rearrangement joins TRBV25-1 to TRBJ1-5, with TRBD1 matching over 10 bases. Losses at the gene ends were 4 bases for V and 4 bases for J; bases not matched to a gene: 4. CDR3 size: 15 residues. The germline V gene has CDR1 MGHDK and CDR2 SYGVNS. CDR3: CASSAMGQGNQPQHF. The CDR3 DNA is TGTGCCAGCAGTGCGATGGGACAGGGGAATCAGCCCCAGCATTTT.

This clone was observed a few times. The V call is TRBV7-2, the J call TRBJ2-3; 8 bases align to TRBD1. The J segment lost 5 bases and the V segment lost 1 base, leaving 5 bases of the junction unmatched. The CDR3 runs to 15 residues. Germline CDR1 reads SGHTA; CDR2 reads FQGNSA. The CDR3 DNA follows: TGTGCCAGCAGCTTAGGACAGGGGCAGTTAGATACGCAGTATTTT. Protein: CASSLGQGQLDTQYF.

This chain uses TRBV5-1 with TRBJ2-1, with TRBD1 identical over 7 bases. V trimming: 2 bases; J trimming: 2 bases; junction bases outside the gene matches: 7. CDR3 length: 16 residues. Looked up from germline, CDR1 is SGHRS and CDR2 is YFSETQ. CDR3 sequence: CASSLTQGSPYNEQFF. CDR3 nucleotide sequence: TGCGCCAGCAGCTTAACACAGGGGTCCCCCTACAATGAGCAGTTCTTC.

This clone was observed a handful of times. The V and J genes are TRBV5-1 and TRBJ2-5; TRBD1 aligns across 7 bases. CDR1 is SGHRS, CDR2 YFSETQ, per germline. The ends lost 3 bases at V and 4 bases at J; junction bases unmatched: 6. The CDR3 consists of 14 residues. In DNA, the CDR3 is TGCGCCAGCAGCTCGGGACAGATCCCAGAGACCCAGTACTTC. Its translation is CASSSGQIPETQYF.

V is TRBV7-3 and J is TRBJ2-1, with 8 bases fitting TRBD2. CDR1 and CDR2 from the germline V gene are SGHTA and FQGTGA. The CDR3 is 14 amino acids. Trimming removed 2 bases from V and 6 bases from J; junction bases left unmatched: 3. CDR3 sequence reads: CASSLRTSSNEQFF. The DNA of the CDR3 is TGTGCCAGCAGCTTACGGACTAGCTCCAATGAGCAGTTCTTC.

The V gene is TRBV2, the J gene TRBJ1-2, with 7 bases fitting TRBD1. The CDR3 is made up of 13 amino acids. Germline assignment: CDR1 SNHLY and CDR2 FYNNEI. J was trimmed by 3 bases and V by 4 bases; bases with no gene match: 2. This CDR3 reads CASSAGQHYGYTF. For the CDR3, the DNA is TGTGCCAGCAGTGCGGGACAGCACTATGGCTACACCTTC.

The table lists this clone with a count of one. The CDR3 is CASSLYTGVTIGYTF. For the CDR3, the DNA is TGTGCCAGCAGCTTATATACAGGGGTTACTATTGGCTACACCTTC. This rearrangement joins TRBV5-6 to TRBJ1-2; 7 nucleotides line up with TRBD1. This CDR3 has 15 residues. V gave up 2 bases and J gave up 7 bases; unmatched junction bases: 11. Per germline, CDR1 SGHDT and CDR2 YYEEEE.

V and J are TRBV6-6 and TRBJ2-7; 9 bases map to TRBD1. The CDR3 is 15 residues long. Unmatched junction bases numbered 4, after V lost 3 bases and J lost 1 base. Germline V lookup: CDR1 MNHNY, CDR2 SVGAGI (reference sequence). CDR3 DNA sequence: TGTGCCAGCAGTTATGGACAGGGGAGGTCCTACGAGCAGTACTTC. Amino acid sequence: CASSYGQGRSYEQYF.

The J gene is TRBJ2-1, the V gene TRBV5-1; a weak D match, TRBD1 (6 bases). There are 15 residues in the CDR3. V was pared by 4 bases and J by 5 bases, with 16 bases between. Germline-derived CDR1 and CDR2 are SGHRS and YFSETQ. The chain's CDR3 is CASSALINRDNEQFF. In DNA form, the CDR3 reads TGCGCCAGCAGCGCCCTGATTAACAGGGACAATGAGCAGTTCTTC.

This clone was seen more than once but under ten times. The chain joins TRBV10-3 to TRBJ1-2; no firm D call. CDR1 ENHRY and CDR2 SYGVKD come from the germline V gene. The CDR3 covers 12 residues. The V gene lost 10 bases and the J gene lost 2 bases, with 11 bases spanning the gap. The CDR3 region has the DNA TGTGCCACCCAACAGATAAACTATGGCTACACCTTC. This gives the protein CATQQINYGYTF.